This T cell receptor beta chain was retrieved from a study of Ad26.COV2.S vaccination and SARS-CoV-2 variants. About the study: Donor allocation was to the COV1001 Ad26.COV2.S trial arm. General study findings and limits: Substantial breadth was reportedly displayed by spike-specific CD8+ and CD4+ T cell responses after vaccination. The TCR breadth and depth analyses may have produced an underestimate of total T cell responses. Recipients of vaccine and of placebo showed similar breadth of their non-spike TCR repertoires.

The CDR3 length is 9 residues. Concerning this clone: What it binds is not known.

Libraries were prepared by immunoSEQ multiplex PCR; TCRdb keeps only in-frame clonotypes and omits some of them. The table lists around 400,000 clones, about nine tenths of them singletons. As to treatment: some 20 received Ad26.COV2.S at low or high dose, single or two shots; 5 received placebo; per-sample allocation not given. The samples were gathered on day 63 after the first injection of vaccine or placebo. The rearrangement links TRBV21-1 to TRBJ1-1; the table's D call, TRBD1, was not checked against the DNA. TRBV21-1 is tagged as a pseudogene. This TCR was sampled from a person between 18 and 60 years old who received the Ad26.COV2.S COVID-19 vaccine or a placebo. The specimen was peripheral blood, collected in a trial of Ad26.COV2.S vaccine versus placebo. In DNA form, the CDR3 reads TGTGCCAGCGAGCAGGTGGCTTTCTTT. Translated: CASEQVAFF.